The present TCR beta chain was sequenced within a study of siplizumab effects on memory and regulatory T cells. This table comes from immunoSEQ multiplex PCR, and its TCRdb copy is limited to in-frame clones, with some not included. The sample shows around 100,000 clones, about 94% of them seen only once. As for this clone: The antigen is not known.

CDR1 is SEHNR, CDR2 FQNEAQ, per germline (reference sequence). The germline V and J ends were trimmed by 1 base and 3 bases, with 7 bases remaining between them. The CDR3 length is 13 residues. General study findings and limits: Unstimulated subsets captured only a minor fraction of alloreactive clones. In unstimulated cells, naive T cells appeared more diverse than memory T cells and seemed major alloresponse contributors.

This sequence joins TRBV7-9 and TRBJ2-7; weak D call: TRBD1 (5 bases). The sample was Tregs sorted from blood. This sequence originates from a human donor in good health. CDR3 sequence (DNA): TGTGCCAGCAGCTTAGGGGGCTTCTACGAGCAGTACTTC. Its protein product is CASSLGGFYEQYF.